This TCR beta chain came from a study of shared clonotypes between healthy human individuals. The CDR3 extends over 14 amino acids. Germline V gives CDR1 SEHNR, CDR2 FQNEAQ (reference sequence). V gave up 5 bases and J gave up 1 base, with 11 bases separating them. Assay used: immunoSEQ multiplex PCR; TCRdb lists only in-frame clones, some missing. In the table there are roughly 640,000 clones, around 97% of which are singletons. The receptor comes from a woman in her twenties or thirties in good health. The gene calls are TRBV7-9 and TRBJ1-1; TRBD1 is a possible D gene (5 bases). Sample: naive CD4+ T cells sorted from blood. Subset of the sample: CD45RA+ positively selected. CDR3 sequence (DNA): TGTGCCAGCAGCATAATACAGGCGAACACTGAAGCTTTCTTT. This codes for CASSIIQANTEAFF.